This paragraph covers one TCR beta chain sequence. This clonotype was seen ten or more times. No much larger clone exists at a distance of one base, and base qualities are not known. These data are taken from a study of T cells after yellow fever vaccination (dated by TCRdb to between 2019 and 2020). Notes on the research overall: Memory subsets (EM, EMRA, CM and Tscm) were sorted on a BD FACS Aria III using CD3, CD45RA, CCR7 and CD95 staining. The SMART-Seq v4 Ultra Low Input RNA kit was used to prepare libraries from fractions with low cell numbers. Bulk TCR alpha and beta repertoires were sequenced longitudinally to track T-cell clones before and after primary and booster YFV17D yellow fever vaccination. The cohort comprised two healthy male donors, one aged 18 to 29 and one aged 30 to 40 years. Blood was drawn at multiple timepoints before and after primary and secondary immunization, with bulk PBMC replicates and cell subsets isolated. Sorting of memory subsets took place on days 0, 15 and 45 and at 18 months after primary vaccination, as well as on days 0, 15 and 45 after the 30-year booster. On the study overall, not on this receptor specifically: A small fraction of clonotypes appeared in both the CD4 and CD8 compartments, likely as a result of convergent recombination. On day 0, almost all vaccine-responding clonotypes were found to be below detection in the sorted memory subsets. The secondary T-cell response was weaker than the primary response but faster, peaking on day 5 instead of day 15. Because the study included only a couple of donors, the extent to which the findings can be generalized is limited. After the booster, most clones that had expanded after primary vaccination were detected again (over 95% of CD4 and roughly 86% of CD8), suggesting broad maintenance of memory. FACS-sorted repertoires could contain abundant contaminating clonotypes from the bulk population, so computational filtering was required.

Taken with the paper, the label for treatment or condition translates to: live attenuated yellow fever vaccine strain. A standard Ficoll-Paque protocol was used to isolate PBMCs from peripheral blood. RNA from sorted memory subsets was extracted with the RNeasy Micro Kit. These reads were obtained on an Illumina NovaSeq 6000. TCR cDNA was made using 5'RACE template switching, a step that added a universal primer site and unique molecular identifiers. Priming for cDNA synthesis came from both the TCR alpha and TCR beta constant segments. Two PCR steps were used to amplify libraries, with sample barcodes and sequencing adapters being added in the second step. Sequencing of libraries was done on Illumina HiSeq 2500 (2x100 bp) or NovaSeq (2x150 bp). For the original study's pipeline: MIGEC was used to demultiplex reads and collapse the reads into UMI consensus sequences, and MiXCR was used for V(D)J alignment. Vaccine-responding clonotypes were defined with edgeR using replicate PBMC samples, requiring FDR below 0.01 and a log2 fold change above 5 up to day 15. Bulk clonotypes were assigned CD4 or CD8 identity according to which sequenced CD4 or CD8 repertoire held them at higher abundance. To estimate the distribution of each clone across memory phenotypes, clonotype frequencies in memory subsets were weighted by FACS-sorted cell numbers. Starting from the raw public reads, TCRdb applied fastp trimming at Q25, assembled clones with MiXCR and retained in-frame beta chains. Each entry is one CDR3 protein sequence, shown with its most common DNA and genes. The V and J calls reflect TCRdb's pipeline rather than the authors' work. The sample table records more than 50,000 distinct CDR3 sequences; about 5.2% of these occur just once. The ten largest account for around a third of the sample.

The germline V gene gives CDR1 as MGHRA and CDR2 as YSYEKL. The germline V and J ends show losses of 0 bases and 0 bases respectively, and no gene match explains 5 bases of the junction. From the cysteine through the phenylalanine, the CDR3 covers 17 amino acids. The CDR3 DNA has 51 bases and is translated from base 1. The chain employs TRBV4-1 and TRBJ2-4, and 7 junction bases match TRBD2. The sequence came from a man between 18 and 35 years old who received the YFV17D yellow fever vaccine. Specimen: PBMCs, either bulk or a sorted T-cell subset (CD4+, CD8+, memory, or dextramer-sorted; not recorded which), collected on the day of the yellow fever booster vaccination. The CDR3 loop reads CASSQEGGVGAKNIQYF. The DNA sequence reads TGCGCCAGCAGCCAAGAGGGGGGGGTCGGAGCCAAAAACATTCAGTACTTC.